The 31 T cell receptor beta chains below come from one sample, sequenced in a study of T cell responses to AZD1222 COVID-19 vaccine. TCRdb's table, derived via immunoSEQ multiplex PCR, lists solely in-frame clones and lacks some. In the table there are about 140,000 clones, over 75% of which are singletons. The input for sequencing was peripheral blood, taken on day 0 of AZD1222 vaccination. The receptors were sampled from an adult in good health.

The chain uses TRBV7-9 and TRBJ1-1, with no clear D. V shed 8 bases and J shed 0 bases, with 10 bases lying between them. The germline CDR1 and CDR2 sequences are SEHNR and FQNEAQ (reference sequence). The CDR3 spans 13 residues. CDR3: CASGGPMNTEAFF. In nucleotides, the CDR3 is TGTGCCAGCGGTGGGCCGATGAACACTGAAGCTTTCTTT.

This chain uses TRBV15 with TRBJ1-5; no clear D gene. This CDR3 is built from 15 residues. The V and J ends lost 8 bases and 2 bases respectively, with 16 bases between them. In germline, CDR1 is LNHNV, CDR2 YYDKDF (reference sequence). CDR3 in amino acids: CATEARVSGNQPQHF. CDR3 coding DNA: TGTGCCACCGAAGCACGGGTTAGTGGCAATCAGCCCCAGCATTTT.

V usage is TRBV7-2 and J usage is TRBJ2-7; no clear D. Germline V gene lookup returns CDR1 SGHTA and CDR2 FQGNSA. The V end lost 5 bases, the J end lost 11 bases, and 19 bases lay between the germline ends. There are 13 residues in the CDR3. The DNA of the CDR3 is TGTGCCAGCAGCCCTAAGGGCGAGAACGCGAAGTACTTC. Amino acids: CASSPKGENAKYF.

The CDR3, as DNA: TGTGCCAGCAGCCAAGATAGTCGGCCCGGGGGTCAGCCCCAGCATTTT. Encoded protein: CASSQDSRPGGQPQHF. The rearrangement uses TRBV3-1 (or the pseudogene TRBV3-2) and TRBJ1-5; TRBD1 is a possible D gene (5 bases). Trimming took 0 bases from V and 6 from J, leaving 15 bases between them. From germline, CDR1 is LGHDT and CDR2 YNNKEL (reference sequence). This CDR3 is 16 amino acids long.

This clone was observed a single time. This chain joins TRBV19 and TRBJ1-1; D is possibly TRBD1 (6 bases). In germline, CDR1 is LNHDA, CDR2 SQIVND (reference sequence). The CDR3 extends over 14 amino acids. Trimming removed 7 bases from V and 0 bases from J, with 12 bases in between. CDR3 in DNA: TGTGCCAGTACCCCTGGACAGATGAACACTGAAGCTTTCTTT. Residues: CASTPGQMNTEAFF. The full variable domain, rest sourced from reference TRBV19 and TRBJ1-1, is DGGITQSPKYLFRKEGQNVTLSCEQNLNHDAMYWYRQDPGQGLRLIYYSQIVNDFQKGDIAEGYSVSREKKESFPLTVTSAQKNPTAFYLCASTPGQMNTEAFFGQGTRLTVV.

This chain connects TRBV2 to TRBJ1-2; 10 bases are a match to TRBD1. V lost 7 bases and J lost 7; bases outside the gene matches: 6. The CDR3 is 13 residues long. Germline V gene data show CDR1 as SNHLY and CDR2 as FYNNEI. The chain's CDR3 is CASKEDRGGGYTF. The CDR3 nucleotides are TGTGCCAGCAAGGAGGACAGGGGGGGTGGCTACACCTTC. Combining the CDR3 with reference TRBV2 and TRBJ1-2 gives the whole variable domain EPEVTQTPSHQVTQMGQEVILRCVPISNHLYFYWYRQILGQKVEFLVSFYNNEISEKSEIFDDQFSVERPDGSNFTLKIRSTKLEDSAMYFCASKEDRGGGYTFGSGTRLTVV.

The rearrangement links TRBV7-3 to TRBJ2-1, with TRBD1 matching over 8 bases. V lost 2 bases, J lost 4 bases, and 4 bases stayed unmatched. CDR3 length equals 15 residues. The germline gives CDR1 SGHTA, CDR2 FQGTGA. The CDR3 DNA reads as TGTGCCAGCAGCTTAGGACAGGGAGTGTACAATGAGCAGTTCTTC. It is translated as CASSLGQGVYNEQFF.

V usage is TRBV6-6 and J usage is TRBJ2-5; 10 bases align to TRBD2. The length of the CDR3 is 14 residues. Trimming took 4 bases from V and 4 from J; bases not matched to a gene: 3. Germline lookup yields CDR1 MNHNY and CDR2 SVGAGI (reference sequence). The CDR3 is CASSFSGRAETQYF. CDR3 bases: TGTGCCAGCAGTTTCAGCGGGAGGGCAGAGACCCAGTACTTC.

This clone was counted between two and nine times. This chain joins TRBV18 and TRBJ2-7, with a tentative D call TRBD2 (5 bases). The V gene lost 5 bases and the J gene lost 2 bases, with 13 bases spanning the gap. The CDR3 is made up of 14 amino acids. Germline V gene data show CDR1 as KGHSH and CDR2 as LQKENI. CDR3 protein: CASSTRTEAYEQYF. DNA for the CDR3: TGTGCCAGCTCAACCAGGACGGAGGCCTACGAGCAGTACTTC.

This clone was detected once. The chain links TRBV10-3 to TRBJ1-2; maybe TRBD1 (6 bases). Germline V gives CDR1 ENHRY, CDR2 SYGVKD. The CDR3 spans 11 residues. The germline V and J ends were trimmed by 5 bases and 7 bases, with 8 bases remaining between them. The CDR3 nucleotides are TGTGCCATCAGTACAGGGTTTGGCTACACCTTC. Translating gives CAISTGFGYTF.

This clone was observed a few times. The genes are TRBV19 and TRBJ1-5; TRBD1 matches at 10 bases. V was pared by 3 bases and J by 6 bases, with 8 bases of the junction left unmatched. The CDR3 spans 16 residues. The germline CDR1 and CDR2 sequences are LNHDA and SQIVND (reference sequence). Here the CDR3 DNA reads TGTGCCAGTAGTATCCACCGGGACAGGGGACCTCAGCCCCAGCATTTT. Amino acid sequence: CASSIHRDRGPQPQHF.

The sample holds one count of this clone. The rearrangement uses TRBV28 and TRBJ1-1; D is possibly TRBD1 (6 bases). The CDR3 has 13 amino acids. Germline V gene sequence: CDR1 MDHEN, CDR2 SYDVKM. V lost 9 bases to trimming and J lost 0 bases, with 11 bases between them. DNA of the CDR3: TGTGCCAGTCGGGACATATTGAACACTGAAGCTTTCTTT. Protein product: CASRDILNTEAFF.

The CDR3 DNA sequence: TGTGCCAGCAGTTACTCGATCAGGGGCGTCTACGAGCAGTACTTC. Amino acid sequence: CASSYSIRGVYEQYF. The chain couples TRBV6-5 to TRBJ2-7; TRBD1 is a possible D gene (6 bases). In germline, CDR1 is MNHEY, CDR2 SVGAGI. The V end was cut by 0 bases, the J end by 3 bases, with 12 bases between. This CDR3 is 15 amino acids long.

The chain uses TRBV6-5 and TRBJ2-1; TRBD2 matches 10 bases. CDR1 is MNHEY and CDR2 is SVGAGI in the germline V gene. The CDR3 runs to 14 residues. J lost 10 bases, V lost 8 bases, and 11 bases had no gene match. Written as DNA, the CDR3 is TGTGCCAGCCCTAAACTAGCGGGGCGTGGGGAGCAGTTCTTC. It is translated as CASPKLAGRGEQFF.

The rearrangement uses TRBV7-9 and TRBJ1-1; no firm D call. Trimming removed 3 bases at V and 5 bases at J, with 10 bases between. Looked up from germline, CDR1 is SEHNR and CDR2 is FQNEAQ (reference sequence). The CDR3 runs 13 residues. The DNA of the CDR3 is TGTGCCAGCAGCTTTGCATGGGGAACTGAAGCTTTCTTT. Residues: CASSFAWGTEAFF.

The CDR3: CASSLAGTGKNTEAFF. The CDR3 region has the DNA TGTGCCAGCAGCTTAGCGGGTACGGGGAAAAACACTGAAGCTTTCTTT. The chain couples TRBV7-6 to TRBJ1-1; D unclear. Germline loops: CDR1 SGHVS, CDR2 FNYEAQ. The CDR3 is 16 amino acids. Deletions cut 0 bases from V and 2 bases from J, with 13 bases between.

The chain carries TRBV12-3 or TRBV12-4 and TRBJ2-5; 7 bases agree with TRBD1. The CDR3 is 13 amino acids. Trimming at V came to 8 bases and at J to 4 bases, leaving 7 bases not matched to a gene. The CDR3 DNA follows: TGTGCCAGCCGGGACAGTAGGAGAGAGACCCAGTACTTC. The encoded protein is CASRDSRRETQYF.

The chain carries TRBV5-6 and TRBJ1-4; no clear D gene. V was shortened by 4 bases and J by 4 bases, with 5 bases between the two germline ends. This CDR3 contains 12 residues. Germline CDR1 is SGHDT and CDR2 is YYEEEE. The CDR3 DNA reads TGTGCCAGCAGCCGTCTTAATGAAAAACTGTTTTTT. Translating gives CASSRLNEKLFF.

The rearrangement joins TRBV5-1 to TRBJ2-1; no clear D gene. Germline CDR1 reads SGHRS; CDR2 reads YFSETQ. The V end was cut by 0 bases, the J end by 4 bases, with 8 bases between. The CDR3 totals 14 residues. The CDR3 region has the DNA TGCGCCAGCAGCTTGGAACAGATATACAATGAGCAGTTCTTC. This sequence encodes CASSLEQIYNEQFF.

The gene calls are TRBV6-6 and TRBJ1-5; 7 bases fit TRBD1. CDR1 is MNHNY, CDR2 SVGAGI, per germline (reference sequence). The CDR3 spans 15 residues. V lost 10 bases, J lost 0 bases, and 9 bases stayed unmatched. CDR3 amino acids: CAIWDSYYSNQPQHF. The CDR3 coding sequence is TGTGCCATCTGGGACAGCTACTATAGCAATCAGCCCCAGCATTTT.

The CDR3 bases are TGTGCCAGTAGTATAGGGGGCGTAGCCTACGAGCAGTACTTC. It codes for CASSIGGVAYEQYF. The genes are TRBV19 and TRBJ2-7, with a possible D match to TRBD1 (5 bases). The V gene lost 1 base and the J gene lost 2 bases, with 9 bases spanning the gap. The CDR3 has 14 residues. Germline V CDR1 and CDR2: LNHDA, SQIVND (reference sequence).

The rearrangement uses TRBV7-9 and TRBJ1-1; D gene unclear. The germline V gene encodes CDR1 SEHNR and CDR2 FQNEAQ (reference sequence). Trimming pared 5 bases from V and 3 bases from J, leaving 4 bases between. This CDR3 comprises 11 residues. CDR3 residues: CASSRYTEAFF. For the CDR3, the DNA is TGTGCCAGCAGCCGGTACACTGAAGCTTTCTTT.

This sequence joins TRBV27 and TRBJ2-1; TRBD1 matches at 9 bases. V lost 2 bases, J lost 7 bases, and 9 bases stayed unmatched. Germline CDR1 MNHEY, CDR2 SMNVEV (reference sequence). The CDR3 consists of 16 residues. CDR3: CASSLTYRDRDNEQFF. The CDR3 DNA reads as TGTGCCAGCAGTTTAACATACCGGGACAGGGATAATGAGCAGTTCTTC.

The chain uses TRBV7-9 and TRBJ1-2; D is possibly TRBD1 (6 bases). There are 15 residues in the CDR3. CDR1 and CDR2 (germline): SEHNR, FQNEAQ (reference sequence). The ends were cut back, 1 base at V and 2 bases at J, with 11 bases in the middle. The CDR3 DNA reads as TGTGCCAGCAGCTTAGGAGGGGGTCAAAACTATGGCTACACCTTC. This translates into CASSLGGGQNYGYTF.

The CDR3 reads CATSRGQGNYGYTF. In DNA, the CDR3 is TGTGCCACCAGCAGAGGTCAGGGCAACTATGGCTACACCTTC. V usage is TRBV15 and J usage is TRBJ1-2; weak D call: TRBD1 (5 bases). Germline CDR1 reads LNHNV; CDR2 reads YYDKDF (reference sequence). The CDR3 runs to 14 residues. Trimming took 1 base from V and 2 from J, leaving 8 bases between them.

This CDR3 reads CASSFGFLYEQYF. CDR3 DNA: TGTGCCAGCAGTTTTGGCTTTCTTTACGAGCAGTACTTC. The chain carries TRBV27 and TRBJ2-7; D gene ambiguous. This CDR3 is built from 13 residues. Germline assignment: CDR1 MNHEY and CDR2 SMNVEV (reference sequence). Trimming took off 3 bases at V and 4 bases at J, with 10 bases between the two ends.

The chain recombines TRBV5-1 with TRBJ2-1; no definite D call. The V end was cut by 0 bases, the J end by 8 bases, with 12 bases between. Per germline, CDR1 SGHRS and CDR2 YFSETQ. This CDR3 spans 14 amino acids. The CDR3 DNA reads TGCGCCAGCAGCTTGGGGTTAGGATTGGATGAGCAGTTCTTC. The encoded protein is CASSLGLGLDEQFF.

The chain's CDR3 is CASGTGYGQPQHF. CDR3 coding DNA: TGTGCCAGCGGGACAGGGTACGGGCAGCCCCAGCATTTT. V usage is TRBV12-3 or TRBV12-4 and J usage is TRBJ1-5, with 9 bases that match TRBD1. The V segment lost 8 bases and the J segment 7 bases; nucleotides outside the gene matches: 6. This CDR3 is 13 amino acids long.

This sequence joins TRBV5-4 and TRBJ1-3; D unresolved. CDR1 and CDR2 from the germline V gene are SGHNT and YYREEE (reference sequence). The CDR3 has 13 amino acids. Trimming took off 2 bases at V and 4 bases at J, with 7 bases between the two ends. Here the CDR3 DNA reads TGTGCCAGCAGCTTTAATTCCGGAAACACCATATATTTT. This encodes CASSFNSGNTIYF. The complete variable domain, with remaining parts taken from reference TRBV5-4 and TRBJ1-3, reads ETGVTQSPTHLIKTRGQQVTLRCSSQSGHNTVSWYQQALGQGPQFIFQYYREEENGRGNFPPRFSGLQFPNYSSELNVNALELDDSALYLCASSFNSGNTIYFGEGSWLTVV.

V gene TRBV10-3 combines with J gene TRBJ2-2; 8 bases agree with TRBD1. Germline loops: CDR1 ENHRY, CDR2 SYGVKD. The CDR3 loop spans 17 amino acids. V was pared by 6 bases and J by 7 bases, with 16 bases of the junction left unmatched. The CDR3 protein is CAISLDREARYSGELFF. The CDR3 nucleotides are TGTGCCATCAGCCTGGACAGGGAGGCTAGATACAGCGGGGAGCTGTTTTTT.

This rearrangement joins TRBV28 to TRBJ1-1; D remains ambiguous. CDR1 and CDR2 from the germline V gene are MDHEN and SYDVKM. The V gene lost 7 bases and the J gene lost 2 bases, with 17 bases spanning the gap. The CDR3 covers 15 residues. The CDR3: CASTPRKAINTEAFF. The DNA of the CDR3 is TGTGCCAGCACCCCACGGAAAGCGATCAACACTGAAGCTTTCTTT.